A single sample gave rise to the 7 T cell receptor beta chains below, sequenced in a study of OX40 agonist ivuxolimab in advanced cancers. The method was immunoSEQ multiplex PCR; TCRdb's version includes in-frame clones alone and lacks a portion of them. The table records fewer than 85,000 clones, roughly 73% of them present only once. The sample in question was CD4+ or CD8+ T cells sorted from blood, obtained in a trial of the OX40 agonist ivuxolimab. The origin of the receptors is an adult with an advanced solid tumor such as melanoma, head and neck, liver or kidney cancer.

The chain employs TRBV15 and TRBJ2-1, with 8 bases matching TRBD1. Germline lookup yields CDR1 LNHNV and CDR2 YYDKDF (reference sequence). J was trimmed by 0 bases and V by 3 bases; bases with no gene match: 7. The CDR3 is 17 amino acids. This chain's CDR3 is CATSSDSTGGSYNEQFF. DNA of the CDR3: TGTGCCACCAGCAGCGACTCTACAGGGGGCTCCTACAATGAGCAGTTCTTC.

The V and J genes are TRBV11-1 and TRBJ1-2; D not certain. The V gene lost 2 bases and the J gene lost 7 bases, with 14 bases spanning the gap. The CDR3 spans 14 residues. Per the germline V gene, CDR1 is SGHAT and CDR2 is FQDESV (reference sequence). The CDR3 DNA sequence: TGTGCCAGCAGCTTAATCTCGGGATATCGTGGCTACACCTTC. It is translated as CASSLISGYRGYTF.

The V gene is TRBV18, the J gene TRBJ2-5, with a tentative D call TRBD2 (6 bases). The CDR3 extends over 16 amino acids. V lost 3 bases, J lost 2 bases, and 16 bases lay in between. Germline loops: CDR1 KGHSH, CDR2 LQKENI. CDR3: CASSPGTPLEQETQYF. CDR3 sequence (DNA): TGTGCCAGCTCACCCGGGACTCCCCTGGAGCAAGAGACCCAGTACTTC.

The chain carries TRBV19 and TRBJ1-5; D is unclear. CDR3 length: 16 residues. Looked up from germline, CDR1 is LNHDA and CDR2 is SQIVND (reference sequence). V lost 6 bases to trimming and J lost 0 bases, with 15 bases between them. In nucleotides, the CDR3 is TGTGCCAGTAGAAACTTCCGGGTTGATAGCAATCAGCCCCAGCATTTT. Protein: CASRNFRVDSNQPQHF. The full variable domain, with the rest looked up from reference TRBV19 and TRBJ1-5, is DGGITQSPKYLFRKEGQNVTLSCEQNLNHDAMYWYRQDPGQGLRLIYYSQIVNDFQKGDIAEGYSVSREKKESFPLTVTSAQKNPTAFYLCASRNFRVDSNQPQHFGDGTRLSIL.

This clone was detected a few times. J is TRBJ1-1 and V is TRBV29-1; no clear D gene. Germline V gene sequence: CDR1 SQVTM, CDR2 ANQGSEA. Trimming pared 4 bases from V and 6 bases from J, leaving 15 bases between. The CDR3 contains 13 residues. The CDR3 sequence is CSVASLWGSEAFF. The CDR3 region has the DNA TGCAGCGTTGCTTCACTTTGGGGATCTGAAGCTTTCTTT.

This rearrangement joins TRBV28 to TRBJ1-2; D perhaps matches TRBD1 (5 bases). V lost 9 bases, J lost 4 bases, and 15 bases lay in between. This CDR3 region has 13 residues. Germline V gene sequence: CDR1 MDHEN, CDR2 SYDVKM. DNA of the CDR3: TGTGCCAGTTTTATGGGGGGTAGCTATGGCTACACCTTC. This gives the protein CASFMGGSYGYTF.

The chain couples TRBV10-3 to TRBJ2-7; D possibly corresponds to TRBD1 (6 bases). V was cut by 3 bases and J by 0 bases, with 12 bases left in between. Germline V CDR1 and CDR2: ENHRY, SYGVKD. The CDR3 sequence is 15 residues long. CDR3 sequence reads: CAISDSGRGSYEQYF. For the CDR3, the DNA is TGTGCCATCAGTGATTCGGGCAGGGGCTCCTACGAGCAGTACTTC.